This T cell receptor (beta chain) was sequenced for a study of PD-1 blockade in mismatch repair-deficient tumors. Looking at the study overall: Patients had over ten mismatch repair-deficient cancer types and were previously treated and progressing.

With regard to this clone: Antigen specificity is unknown.

General study findings and limits: Rapid post-treatment expansion, then contraction, generally preceding radiologic response, marked tumor-resident clones.

Germline assignment: CDR1 MNHNS and CDR2 SASEGT. The CDR3 covers 14 residues. V lost 6 bases and J lost 3, with 12 bases in between. The table came from immunoSEQ multiplex PCR; TCRdb's copy has only in-frame clones and leaves some out. Of some 100,000 clones listed, 65% to 85% are singletons. Every patient had mismatch repair deficiency by PCR or immunohistochemistry. TCR sequencing covered a few patients who responded to pembrolizumab. The receptor was isolated from an adult with mismatch repair-deficient cancer. Material: peripheral blood, obtained about 33 weeks after starting pembrolizumab. The chain links TRBV6-1 to TRBJ1-5, with D possibly TRBD1 on 6 matching bases. CDR3 in amino acids: CASRLRTANQPQHF. The CDR3 DNA sequence: TGTGCCAGCAGACTTAGGACAGCCAATCAGCCCCAGCATTTT.